This paragraph covers one T cell receptor (beta chain) sequence. Ranging in age from roughly 6 to 90, the donors were healthy Caucasian individuals from Russia. This sample stems from a study of blood T cells in healthy people across ages. A second PCR, run for about 7 to 11 cycles, used a sample-barcoded 5' primer plus a J-beta primer mix. Via MiXCR, TCRdb re-called the 5' RACE reads, giving one row per CDR3 protein. The table has over 1,300,000 distinct CDR3 sequences, 45% to 70% seen once; the top ten hold 6.5% to 8.5%. The CDR3 runs to 11 residues. Between the trimmed V and J ends, which lost 11 bases and 4 bases, there was a span of 9 bases. Germline V gene lookup returns CDR1 MNHNY and CDR2 SVGAGI (reference sequence).

The chain combines TRBV6-6 with TRBJ2-1; D gene unclear. This TCR came from a young man in good health. The sequencing input was blood. CDR3 in DNA: TGTGCCCCCTCCCGGTACAATGAGCAGTTCTTC. Amino acid sequence: CAPSRYNEQFF.